The source of this TCR beta chain is a study of blood T cell repertoires in COVID-19. The overall study: There were acute and convalescent COVID-19 samples, and they came from the United States, Italy and Spain.

Germline lookup yields CDR1 MGHRA and CDR2 YSYEKL. The ends were cut back, 1 base at V and 4 bases at J, with 14 bases in the middle. The CDR3 runs to 17 residues. Authors' data handling: Amplification from reference gene primers served as the basis for estimated nucleated cell counts. Sequenced by immunoSEQ multiplex PCR; TCRdb stores in-frame clones only, minus some. V and J calls and clone size are as listed in that table; D and trimming were resolved from the DNA. Of fewer than 100,000 clones in the sample, 70% to 80% were seen once. The sample consisted of peripheral blood. The sequence came from a human donor in a cohort sampled during active COVID-19. The chain recombines TRBV4-1 with TRBJ1-6; D ambiguous. DNA of the CDR3: TGCGCCAGCAGCCAAGGGTTGTCGGGTTTTTATAATTCACCCCTCCACTTT. It translates to CASSQGLSGFYNSPLHF.